This entry is about one T cell receptor (beta chain). The data originate from a study of blood T cell repertoires in COVID-19. Study-wide context: The cDNA or gDNA used as material had been derived from T cells, B-cell-depleted T cells, or PBMCs.

This CDR3 contains 17 residues. Germline values: CDR1 LGHNA, CDR2 YNFKEQ. V lost 1 base and J lost 4; bases outside the gene matches: 12. How the authors handled the data: Estimates of nucleated cell counts were drawn from the amplification of reference gene primers. Using immunoSEQ multiplex PCR, the repertoire was profiled, and TCRdb retains in-frame clones only, with some absent. That table gives V, J and clone size, and the DNA gave D and trimming. In the table there are some 180,000 clones, roughly 86% of which are singletons. This clonotype was sampled from an elderly woman with COVID-19, enrolled during active disease. The rearrangement links TRBV4-2 to TRBJ2-5; 7 bases fit TRBD2. Material: peripheral blood. The CDR3 sequence is CASSQGGRASAPETQYF. CDR3 DNA: TGTGCCAGCAGCCAAGGGGGGAGGGCCTCAGCCCCAGAGACCCAGTACTTC.